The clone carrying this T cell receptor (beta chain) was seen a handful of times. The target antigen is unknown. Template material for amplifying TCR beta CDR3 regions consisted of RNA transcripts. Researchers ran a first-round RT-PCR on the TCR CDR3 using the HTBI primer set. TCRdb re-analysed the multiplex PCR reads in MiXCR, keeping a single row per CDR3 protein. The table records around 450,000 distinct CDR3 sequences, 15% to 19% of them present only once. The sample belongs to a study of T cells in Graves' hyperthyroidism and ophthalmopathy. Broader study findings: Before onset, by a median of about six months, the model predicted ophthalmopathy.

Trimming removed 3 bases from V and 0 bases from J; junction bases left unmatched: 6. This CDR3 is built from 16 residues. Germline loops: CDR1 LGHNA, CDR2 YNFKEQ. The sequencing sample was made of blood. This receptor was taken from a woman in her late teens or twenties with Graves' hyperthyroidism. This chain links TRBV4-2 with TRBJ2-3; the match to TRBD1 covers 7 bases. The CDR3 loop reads CASSHQYRGSTDTQYF. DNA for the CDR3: TGTGCCAGCAGCCACCAATACAGGGGAAGCACAGATACGCAGTATTTT.